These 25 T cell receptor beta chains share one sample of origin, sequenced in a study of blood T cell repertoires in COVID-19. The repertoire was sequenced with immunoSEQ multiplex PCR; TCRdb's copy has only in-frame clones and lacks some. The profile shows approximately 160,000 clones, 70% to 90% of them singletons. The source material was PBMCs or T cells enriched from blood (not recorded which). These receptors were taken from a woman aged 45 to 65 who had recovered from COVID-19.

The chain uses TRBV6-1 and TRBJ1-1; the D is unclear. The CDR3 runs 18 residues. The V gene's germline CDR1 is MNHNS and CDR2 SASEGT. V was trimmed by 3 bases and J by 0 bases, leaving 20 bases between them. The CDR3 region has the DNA TGTGCCAGCAGTGATGGGAGGGCCGTTACAAACATGAACACTGAAGCTTTCTTT. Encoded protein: CASSDGRAVTNMNTEAFF.

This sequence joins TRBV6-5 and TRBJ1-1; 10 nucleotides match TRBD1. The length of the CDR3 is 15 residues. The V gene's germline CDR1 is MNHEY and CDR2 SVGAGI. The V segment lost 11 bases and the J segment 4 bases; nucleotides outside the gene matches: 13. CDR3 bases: TGTGCCTCGCTGGAGGGACAGGGGATCGGCACTGAAGCTTTCTTT. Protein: CASLEGQGIGTEAFF.

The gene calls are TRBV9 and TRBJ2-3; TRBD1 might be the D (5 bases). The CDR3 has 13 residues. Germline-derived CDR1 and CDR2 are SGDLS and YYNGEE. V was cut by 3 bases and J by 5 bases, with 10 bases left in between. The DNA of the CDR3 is TGTGCCAGCAGCGGCAACCAGGGAGATACGCAGTATTTT. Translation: CASSGNQGDTQYF.

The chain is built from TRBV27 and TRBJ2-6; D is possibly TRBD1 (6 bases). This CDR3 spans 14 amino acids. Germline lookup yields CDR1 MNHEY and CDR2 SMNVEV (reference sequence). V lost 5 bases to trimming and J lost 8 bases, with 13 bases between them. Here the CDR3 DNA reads TGTGCCAGCAGTAAGCGAACAGGGTCCAACGTCCTGACTTTC. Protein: CASSKRTGSNVLTF.

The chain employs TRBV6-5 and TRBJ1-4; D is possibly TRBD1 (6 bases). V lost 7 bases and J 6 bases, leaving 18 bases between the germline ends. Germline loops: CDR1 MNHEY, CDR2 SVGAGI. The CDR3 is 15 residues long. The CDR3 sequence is CASTLGGARDEKLFF. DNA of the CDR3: TGTGCCAGCACCCTCGGGGGGGCGCGGGATGAAAAACTGTTTTTT.

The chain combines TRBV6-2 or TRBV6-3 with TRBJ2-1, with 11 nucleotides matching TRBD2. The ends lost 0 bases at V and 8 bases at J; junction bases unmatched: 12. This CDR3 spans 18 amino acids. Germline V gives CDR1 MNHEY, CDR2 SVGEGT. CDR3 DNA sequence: TGTGCCAGCAGTTACTCCCCGGCTAGCGGGGGGATAGGCGATGAGCAGTTCTTC. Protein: CASSYSPASGGIGDEQFF.

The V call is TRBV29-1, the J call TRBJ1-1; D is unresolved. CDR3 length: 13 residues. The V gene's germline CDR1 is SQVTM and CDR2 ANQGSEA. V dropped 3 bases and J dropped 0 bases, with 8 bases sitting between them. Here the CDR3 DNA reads TGCAGCGTTGAGGCGGCCGTGAACACTGAAGCTTTCTTT. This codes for CSVEAAVNTEAFF.

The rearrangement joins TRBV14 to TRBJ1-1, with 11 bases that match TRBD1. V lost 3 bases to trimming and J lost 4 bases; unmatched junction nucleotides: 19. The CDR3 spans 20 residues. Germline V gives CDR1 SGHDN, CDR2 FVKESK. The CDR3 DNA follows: TGTGCCAGCAGCCACAGACCTAAGGACAGGGGGCGAGGGACTGGCACTGAAGCTTTCTTT. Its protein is CASSHRPKDRGRGTGTEAFF.

The CDR3 here is CASSPPDRMETQYF. The CDR3 region has the DNA TGTGCCAGCAGCCCCCCAGACAGGATGGAGACCCAGTACTTC. The V call is TRBV9, the J call TRBJ2-5; D perhaps matches TRBD1 (6 bases). Germline V gene sequence: CDR1 SGDLS, CDR2 YYNGEE. This CDR3 comprises 14 residues. The V end lost 4 bases, the J end lost 5 bases, and 15 bases lay between the germline ends.

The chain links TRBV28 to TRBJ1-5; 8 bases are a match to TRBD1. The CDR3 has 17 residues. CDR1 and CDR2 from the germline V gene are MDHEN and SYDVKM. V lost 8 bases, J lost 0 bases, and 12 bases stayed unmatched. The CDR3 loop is CASRQGAFTYSNQPQHF. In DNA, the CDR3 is TGTGCCAGCCGGCAGGGGGCCTTCACCTATAGCAATCAGCCCCAGCATTTT.

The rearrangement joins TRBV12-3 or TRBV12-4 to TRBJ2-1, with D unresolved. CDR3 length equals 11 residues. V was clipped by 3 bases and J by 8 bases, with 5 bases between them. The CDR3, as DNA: TGTGCCAGCAGTTTTCAGTATGAGCAGTTCTTC. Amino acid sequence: CASSFQYEQFF.

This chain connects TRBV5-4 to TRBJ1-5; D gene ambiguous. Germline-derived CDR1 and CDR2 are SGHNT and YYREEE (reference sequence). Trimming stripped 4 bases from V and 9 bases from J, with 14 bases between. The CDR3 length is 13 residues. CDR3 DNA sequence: TGTGCCAGCAGCCTTGACACCCTCGGGCCCCAGCATTTT. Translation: CASSLDTLGPQHF.

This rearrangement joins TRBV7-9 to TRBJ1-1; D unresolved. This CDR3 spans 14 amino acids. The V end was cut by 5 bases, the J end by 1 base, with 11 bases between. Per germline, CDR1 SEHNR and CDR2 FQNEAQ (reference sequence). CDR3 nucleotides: TGTGCCAGCAGCGTATACCAGGAGAACACTGAAGCTTTCTTT. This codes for CASSVYQENTEAFF.

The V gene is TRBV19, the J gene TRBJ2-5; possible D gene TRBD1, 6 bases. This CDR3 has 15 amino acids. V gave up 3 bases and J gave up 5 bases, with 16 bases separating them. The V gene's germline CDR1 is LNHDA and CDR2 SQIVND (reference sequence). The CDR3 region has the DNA TGTGCCAGTAGTATTGGGACAAGGGGTTTTGAGACCCAGTACTTC. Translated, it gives CASSIGTRGFETQYF.

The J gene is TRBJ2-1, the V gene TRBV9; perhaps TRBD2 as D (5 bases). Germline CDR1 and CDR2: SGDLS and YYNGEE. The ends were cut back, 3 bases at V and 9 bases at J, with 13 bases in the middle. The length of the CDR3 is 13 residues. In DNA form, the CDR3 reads TGTGCCAGCAGCGCCTCAGCGGATTTTGAGCAGTTCTTC. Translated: CASSASADFEQFF.

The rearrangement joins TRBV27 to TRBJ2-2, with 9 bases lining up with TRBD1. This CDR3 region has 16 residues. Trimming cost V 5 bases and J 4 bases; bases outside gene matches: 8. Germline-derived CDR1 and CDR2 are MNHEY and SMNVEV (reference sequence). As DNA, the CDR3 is TGTGCCAGCAGTCGAAGTAGGGACAGGGCCACCGGGGAGCTGTTTTTT. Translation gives CASSRSRDRATGELFF.

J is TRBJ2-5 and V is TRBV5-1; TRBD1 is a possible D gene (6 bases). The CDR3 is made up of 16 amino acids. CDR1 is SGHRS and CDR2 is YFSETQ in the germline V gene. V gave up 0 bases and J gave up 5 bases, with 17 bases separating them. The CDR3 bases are TGCGCCAGCAGCTTGGATCCCTCGTGGGGGCGGGAGACCCAGTACTTC. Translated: CASSLDPSWGRETQYF.

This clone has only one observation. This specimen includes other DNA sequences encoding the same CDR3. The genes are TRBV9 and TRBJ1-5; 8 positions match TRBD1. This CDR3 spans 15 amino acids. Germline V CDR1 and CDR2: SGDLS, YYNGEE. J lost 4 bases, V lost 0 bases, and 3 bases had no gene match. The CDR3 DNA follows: TGTGCCAGCAGCGTAGGTGGGACAGGTAATCAGCCCCAGCATTTT. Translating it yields CASSVGGTGNQPQHF.

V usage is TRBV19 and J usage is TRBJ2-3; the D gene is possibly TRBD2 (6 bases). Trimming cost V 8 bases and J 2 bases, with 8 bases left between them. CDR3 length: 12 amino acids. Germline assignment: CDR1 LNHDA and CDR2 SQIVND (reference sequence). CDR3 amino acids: CASSDYTDTQYF. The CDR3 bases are TGTGCCAGTTCGGACTACACAGATACGCAGTATTTT.

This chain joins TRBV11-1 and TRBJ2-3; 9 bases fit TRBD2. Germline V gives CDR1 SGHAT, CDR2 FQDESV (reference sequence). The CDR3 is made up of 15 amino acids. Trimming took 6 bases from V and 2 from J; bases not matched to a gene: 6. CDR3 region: CASSLERGATDTQYF. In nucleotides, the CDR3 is TGTGCCAGCAGTTTGGAGCGGGGGGCCACAGATACGCAGTATTTT.

In DNA form, the CDR3 reads TGTGCCAGCAGTTACGTATCCACCGGGGAGCTGTTTTTT. Translating it yields CASSYVSTGELFF. The J gene is TRBJ2-2, the V gene TRBV6-5; D not resolved. The CDR3 has 13 residues. V was trimmed by 2 bases and J by 4 bases, leaving 5 bases between them. CDR1 is MNHEY, CDR2 SVGAGI, per germline.

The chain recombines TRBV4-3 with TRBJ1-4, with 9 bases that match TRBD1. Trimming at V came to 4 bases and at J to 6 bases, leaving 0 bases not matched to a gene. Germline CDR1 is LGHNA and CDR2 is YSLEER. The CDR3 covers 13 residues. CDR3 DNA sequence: TGCGCCAGCAGCCGGGACAGGGATGAAAAACTGTTTTTT. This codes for CASSRDRDEKLFF.

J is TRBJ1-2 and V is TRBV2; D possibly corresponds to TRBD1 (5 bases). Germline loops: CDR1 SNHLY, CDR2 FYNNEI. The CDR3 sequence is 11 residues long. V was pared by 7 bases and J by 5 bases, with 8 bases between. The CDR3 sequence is CASTDKYGYTF. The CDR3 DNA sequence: TGTGCCAGCACGGACAAGTATGGCTACACCTTC.

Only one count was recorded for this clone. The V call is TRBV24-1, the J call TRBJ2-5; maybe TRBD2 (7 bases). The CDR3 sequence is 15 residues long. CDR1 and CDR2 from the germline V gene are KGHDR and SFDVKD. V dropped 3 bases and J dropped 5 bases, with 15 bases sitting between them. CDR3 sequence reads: CATSDGRGPRETQYF. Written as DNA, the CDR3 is TGTGCCACCAGTGATGGGCGGGGGCCCCGGGAGACCCAGTACTTC.

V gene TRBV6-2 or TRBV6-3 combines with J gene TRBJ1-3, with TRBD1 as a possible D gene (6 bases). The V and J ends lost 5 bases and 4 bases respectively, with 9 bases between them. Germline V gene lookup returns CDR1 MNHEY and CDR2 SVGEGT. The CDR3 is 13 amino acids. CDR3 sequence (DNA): TGTGCCAGCAGTGGGACACGAGGAAACACCATATATTTT. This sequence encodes CASSGTRGNTIYF.